The rows below give T cell receptor beta chains drawn from one sample of a study of Ad26.COV2.S vaccination and SARS-CoV-2 variants. Produced via immunoSEQ multiplex PCR; TCRdb's table is partial and in-frame only. The sample yields hundreds of thousands of clones, 88% seen once. Sequenced material: peripheral blood, taken in a trial of Ad26.COV2.S vaccine versus placebo. All receptors come from a person aged 18 to 65 who received the Ad26.COV2.S COVID-19 vaccine or a placebo. Each CDR3 is given with its conserved first and last residue. D genes are given only for firm matches. A clone size is listed for some rows: how often the clone was seen (once, few, many), or a class if it is expanded.

v_gene	abundance	j_gene	d_gene	CDR3nt	CDR3aa
TRBV6-5	.	TRBJ2-7	.	TGTGCCAGCAGTTACTTTGCGGGGAGCTCCTACGAGCAGTACTTC	CASSYFAGSSYEQYF
TRBV29-1	.	TRBJ2-1	.	TGCAGCGTTTACCGGTGGCAACAGGGCGATGAGCAGTTCTTC	CSVYRWQQGDEQFF
TRBV12-5	.	TRBJ2-3	.	TGTGCTAGTGGTTTGGGCGGTTCGGCAGATACGCAGTATTTT	CASGLGGSADTQYF
TRBV4-3	.	TRBJ2-7	TRBD1	TGCGCCAGCAGCCAAGAAACCACCCGGACAGGGTTCTACGAGCAGTACTTC	CASSQETTRTGFYEQYF
TRBV6-5	.	TRBJ1-1	TRBD1	TGTGCCAGCAGCCTTCGAACAGGGGACACTGAAGCTTTCTTT	CASSLRTGDTEAFF
TRBV19	.	TRBJ1-5	.	TGTGCCAGTAGTATAATTAACGGCTTGGATCAGCCCCAGCATTTT	CASSIINGLDQPQHF
TRBV7-3	once	TRBJ2-1	.	TGTGCCAGCAGCTTTCGAGGGGGAGCCTCCTACAATGAGCAGTTCTTC	CASSFRGGASYNEQFF
TRBV15	.	TRBJ2-7	.	TGTGCCACCAGCAGACCTAGCGTTTCCTACGAGCAGTACTTC	CATSRPSVSYEQYF
TRBV5-1	.	TRBJ2-6	.	TGCGCCAGCAGCTTGGATGGGGCACCTCAGCTCTACTCTGGGGCCAACGTCCTGACTTTC	CASSLDGAPQLYSGANVLTF
TRBV19	.	TRBJ2-5	TRBD2	TGTGCCAGTAATCAGGCGGGAGGGCTTCGGGCAGAGACCCAGTACTTC	CASNQAGGLRAETQYF
TRBV27	.	TRBJ2-6	.	TGTGCCAGCAGTTTATGGGGCGGGACGCTCTCTGGGGCCAACGTCCTGACTTTC	CASSLWGGTLSGANVLTF
TRBV6-5	once	TRBJ2-7	TRBD1	TGTGCCAGCAGTCCCCCGGGACAGAAAGACTACGAGCAGTACTTC	CASSPPGQKDYEQYF
TRBV7-9	.	TRBJ2-3	TRBD2	TGTGCCAGCAGCTCCAATAGCGGGACAGATACGCAGTATTTT	CASSSNSGTDTQYF
TRBV6-6	once	TRBJ1-1	.	TGTGCCAGCACCATACGGAGGACACTGAACACTGAAGCTTTCTTT	CASTIRRTLNTEAFF
TRBV6-5	.	TRBJ1-2	.	TGTGCCAGCAGTTACTCCTCAGACACGCGTAACTATGGCTACACCTTC	CASSYSSDTRNYGYTF
TRBV7-6	.	TRBJ1-1	.	TGTGCGATAGGCAGACCGAACACTGAAGCTTTCTTT	CAIGRPNTEAFF
TRBV18	.	TRBJ1-2	.	TGTGCCAGCTCACCTAGGCAACAGGGACTATATGGCTACACCTTC	CASSPRQQGLYGYTF
TRBV19	few	TRBJ1-2	TRBD1	TGTGCCAGTAGTATGCTACAGGGGGGGCTTGGCTACACCTTC	CASSMLQGGLGYTF
TRBV3-1/TRBV3-2	.	TRBJ1-1	TRBD1	TGTGCCAGCAGCCCCCATCCCGGACAGGGGGCTCTGAACACTGAAGCTTTCTTT	CASSPHPGQGALNTEAFF
TRBV7-3	.	TRBJ2-6	.	TGTGCCAGCAGCCCCGGCGGGCGGAACTCTGGGGCCAACGTCCTGACTTTC	CASSPGGRNSGANVLTF
TRBV2	once	TRBJ2-7	.	TGTGCCAGCAGTGAAACGGGCGTGGGAAGATCCTACGAGCAGTACTTC	CASSETGVGRSYEQYF
TRBV4-3	few	TRBJ1-3	.	TGCGCCAGCAGCCCGACAAGGAAGAACACCATATATTTT	CASSPTRKNTIYF
TRBV28	.	TRBJ1-6	TRBD1	TGTGCCAGCACCCCCGGGACAGTTAGCTCACCCCTCCACTTT	CASTPGTVSSPLHF
TRBV2	.	TRBJ1-1	.	TGTGCCAGCAGTGAGGGGAGACGGAACACTGAAGCTTTCTTT	CASSEGRRNTEAFF
TRBV13	once	TRBJ2-7	.	TGTGCCAGCAGCTTTCGTCAGAGCTACGAGCAGTACTTC	CASSFRQSYEQYF
TRBV14	.	TRBJ2-1	TRBD2	TGTGCCAGCAGTCGTAGCGGGAGTATTGAGCAGTTCTTC	CASSRSGSIEQFF
TRBV6-6	.	TRBJ2-4	.	TGTGCCAGCAGTTACGAACAGTTAGCCAAAAACATTCAGTACTTC	CASSYEQLAKNIQYF
TRBV6-1	.	TRBJ2-1	TRBD1	TGTGCCAGCAGTGATTTCCCCGGGACAGGGGGAAATGAGCAGTTCTTC	CASSDFPGTGGNEQFF
TRBV10-3	.	TRBJ1-4	TRBD1	TGTGCCATCAGTGCAGCCGGGACAGGGAATGAAAAACTGTTTTTT	CAISAAGTGNEKLFF
TRBV10-3	.	TRBJ2-3	.	TGTGCCATCAGTGGGGACAACACAGATACGCAGTATTTT	CAISGDNTDTQYF
TRBV5-1	.	TRBJ2-7	.	TGCGCCAGCAGCTTGGGGGTGTCCTACGAGCAGTACTTC	CASSLGVSYEQYF
TRBV9	.	TRBJ2-7	TRBD1	TGTGCCAGCAGCGTGGAGGGACGGACAGGGGGGGAGCAGTACTTC	CASSVEGRTGGEQYF
TRBV2	.	TRBJ1-5	TRBD1	TGTGCCAGCAGTGAAGGGGCCAGGGGGAGTAATCAGCCCCAGCATTTT	CASSEGARGSNQPQHF
TRBV6-5	.	TRBJ1-1	TRBD1	TGTGCCAGCAGTTACTCGACAGGGATGACTGAAGCTTTCTTT	CASSYSTGMTEAFF
TRBV15	.	TRBJ1-4	.	TGTGCCACCAGCAGAGGGGGGGAGGGTGAAAAACTGTTTTTT	CATSRGGEGEKLFF
TRBV19	.	TRBJ2-6	.	TGTGCCAGTAGTATAGAGCCGGGGTCAGATTACATCTCTGGGGCCAACGTCCTGACTTTC	CASSIEPGSDYISGANVLTF
TRBV7-3	.	TRBJ2-3	TRBD2	TGTGCCAGCAGCTTAAGTAGCGGGGGGGCCCCAGATACGCAGTATTTT	CASSLSSGGAPDTQYF
TRBV27	.	TRBJ2-7	.	TGTGCCAGCAGTTTGGGGACGTACTCCTACGAGCAGTACTTC	CASSLGTYSYEQYF